The 12 T cell receptor beta chains in this list originate from one sample, sequenced in a study of pediatric ulcerative colitis. Clones were sequenced by immunoSEQ multiplex PCR, and TCRdb holds only the in-frame ones, with some missing. Of 15,000 to 20,000 clones listed, more than 75% were seen once; the top ten hold approximately 8%. One to two pinch biopsies were taken from the rectum during colonoscopy. The sample consisted of gut tissue. All receptors come from a boy aged 5 to 17 who was a control in a study of pediatric ulcerative colitis.

V gene TRBV5-6 combines with J gene TRBJ2-4; D call uncertain. This CDR3 is 12 amino acids long. Germline assignment: CDR1 SGHDT and CDR2 YYEEEE. Trimming removed 0 bases from V and 3 bases from J, with 1 base in between. CDR3 region: CASSLVKNIQYF. DNA for the CDR3: TGTGCCAGCAGCTTGGTCAAAAACATTCAGTACTTC.

The chain recombines TRBV11-3 with TRBJ2-1; 12 bases agree with TRBD2. Trimming removed 3 bases from V and 8 bases from J; junction bases left unmatched: 8. Germline V gene data show CDR1 as SGHNT and CDR2 as YENEEA. This CDR3 has 16 amino acids. CDR3 residues: CASSLGTSGRSDEQFF. The CDR3 nucleotides read TGTGCCAGCAGCTTGGGCACTAGCGGGAGGTCGGATGAGCAGTTCTTC.

This clone was found once. The V gene is TRBV25-1, the J gene TRBJ2-1; D tentatively fits TRBD1 or TRBD2 (5 bases each). Germline V lookup: CDR1 MGHDK, CDR2 SYGVNS. This CDR3 is built from 15 residues. Between the trimmed V and J ends, which lost 4 bases and 11 bases, there was a span of 21 bases. The CDR3 region is CASSVKDALGGQQFF. In nucleotides, the CDR3 is TGTGCCAGCAGTGTAAAGGACGCCCTTGGGGGTCAGCAGTTCTTC.

The chain combines TRBV25-1 with TRBJ1-1, with 9 bases aligning to TRBD1. Germline V gives CDR1 MGHDK, CDR2 SYGVNS. The CDR3 has 15 residues. Trimming took 2 bases from V and 1 from J; bases not matched to a gene: 2. DNA of the CDR3: TGTGCCAGCAGTGAAAGGGACAGGGCGAACACTGAAGCTTTCTTT. Its protein product is CASSERDRANTEAFF.

The J gene is TRBJ2-5, the V gene TRBV5-3; D is possibly TRBD2 (5 bases). TRBV5-3 is flagged as an ORF with uncertain function. The ends were cut back, 4 bases at V and 2 bases at J, with 18 bases in the middle. The CDR3 is 16 amino acids. CDR3 in amino acids: CARSLDYRRTQETQYF. In nucleotides, the CDR3 is TGTGCCAGAAGCCTTGACTATCGGAGAACTCAAGAGACCCAGTACTTC.

The V and J genes are TRBV10-3 and TRBJ1-2; maybe TRBD1 (6 bases). This CDR3 is 14 amino acids long. With 3 bases removed from V and 4 bases from J, the gap between germline ends came to 12 bases. Germline loops: CDR1 ENHRY, CDR2 SYGVKD. CDR3 region: CAISDRGGIYGYTF. The DNA for the CDR3 is TGTGCCATCAGTGACAGGGGAGGTATCTATGGCTACACCTTC.

This clone has a handful of counts. The sample holds other DNA sequences that translate to the same CDR3. J is TRBJ1-5 and V is TRBV27; no definite D call. Per the germline V gene, CDR1 is MNHEY and CDR2 is SMNVEV (reference sequence). V lost 3 bases, J lost 0 bases, and 3 bases lay in between. The length of the CDR3 is 13 residues. CDR3 loop: CASSFDSNQPQHF. The CDR3 DNA reads as TGTGCCAGCAGTTTCGATAGCAATCAGCCCCAGCATTTT.

The rearrangement joins TRBV5-5 to TRBJ1-3; unclear D gene. CDR3 size: 18 residues. Trimming removed 4 bases at V and 0 bases at J, with 20 bases between. The germline CDR1 and CDR2 sequences are SGHKS and YYEKEE (reference sequence). The CDR3 sequence: CASSLTLRAANSGNTIYF. The CDR3 DNA is TGTGCCAGCAGCCTAACGCTCCGGGCGGCAAACTCTGGAAACACCATATATTTT. Looking up the rest from reference TRBV5-5 and TRBJ1-3 gives the full variable domain: DAGVTQSPTHLIKTRGQQVTLRCSPISGHKSVSWYQQVLGQGPQFIFQYYEKEERGRGNFPDRFSARQFPNYSSELNVNALLLGDSALYLCASSLTLRAANSGNTIYFGEGSWLTVV.

The gene calls are TRBV28 and TRBJ1-5; 11 bases fit TRBD1. Germline trimming cut 1 base from V and 4 bases from J; bases unmatched to any gene: 6. CDR3 length equals 17 residues. The germline V gene encodes CDR1 MDHEN and CDR2 SYDVKM. This CDR3 is CASSLSWGTGGNQPQHF. The DNA of the CDR3 is TGTGCCAGCAGTTTATCCTGGGGGACAGGGGGGAATCAGCCCCAGCATTTT.

This chain connects TRBV2 to TRBJ2-5; the D is unclear. This CDR3 spans 12 amino acids. Germline loops: CDR1 SNHLY, CDR2 FYNNEI. Trimming removed 2 bases at V and 4 bases at J, with 5 bases between. CDR3 region: CASSESRETQYF. CDR3 DNA: TGTGCCAGCAGTGAAAGCCGAGAGACCCAGTACTTC.

The rearrangement joins TRBV5-1 to TRBJ1-6; D is uncertain. The CDR3 loop spans 15 amino acids. The germline V gene encodes CDR1 SGHRS and CDR2 YFSETQ. The V end was cut by 1 base, the J end by 7 bases, with 12 bases between. The CDR3 protein is CASSLHPDANSPLHF. Written as DNA, the CDR3 is TGCGCCAGCAGCTTGCATCCGGATGCCAATTCACCCCTCCACTTT.

This rearrangement joins TRBV19 to TRBJ2-2; TRBD1 matches at 10 bases. The CDR3 spans 14 residues. The germline V gene encodes CDR1 LNHDA and CDR2 SQIVND (reference sequence). Losses at the gene ends were 9 bases for V and 5 bases for J; bases not matched to a gene: 6. The CDR3 DNA reads as TGTGCCAGCGAAAGGACAGGGGGAACCGGGGAGCTGTTTTTT. Translation: CASERTGGTGELFF.